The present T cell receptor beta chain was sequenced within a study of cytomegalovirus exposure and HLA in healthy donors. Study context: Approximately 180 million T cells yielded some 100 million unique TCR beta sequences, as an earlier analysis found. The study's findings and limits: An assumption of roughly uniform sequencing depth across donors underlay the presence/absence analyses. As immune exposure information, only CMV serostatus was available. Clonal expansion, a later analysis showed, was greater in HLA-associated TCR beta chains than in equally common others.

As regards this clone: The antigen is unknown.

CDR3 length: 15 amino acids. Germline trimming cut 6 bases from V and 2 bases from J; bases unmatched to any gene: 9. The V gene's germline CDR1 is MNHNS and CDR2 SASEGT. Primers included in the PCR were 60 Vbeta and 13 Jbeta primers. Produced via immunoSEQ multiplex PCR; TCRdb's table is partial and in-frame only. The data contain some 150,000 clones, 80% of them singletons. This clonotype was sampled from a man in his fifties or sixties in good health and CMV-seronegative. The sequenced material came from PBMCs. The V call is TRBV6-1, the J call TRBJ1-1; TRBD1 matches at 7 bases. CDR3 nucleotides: TGTGCCAGCAGGCCCGCCGGGACAGTAAACACTGAAGCTTTCTTT. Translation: CASRPAGTVNTEAFF.